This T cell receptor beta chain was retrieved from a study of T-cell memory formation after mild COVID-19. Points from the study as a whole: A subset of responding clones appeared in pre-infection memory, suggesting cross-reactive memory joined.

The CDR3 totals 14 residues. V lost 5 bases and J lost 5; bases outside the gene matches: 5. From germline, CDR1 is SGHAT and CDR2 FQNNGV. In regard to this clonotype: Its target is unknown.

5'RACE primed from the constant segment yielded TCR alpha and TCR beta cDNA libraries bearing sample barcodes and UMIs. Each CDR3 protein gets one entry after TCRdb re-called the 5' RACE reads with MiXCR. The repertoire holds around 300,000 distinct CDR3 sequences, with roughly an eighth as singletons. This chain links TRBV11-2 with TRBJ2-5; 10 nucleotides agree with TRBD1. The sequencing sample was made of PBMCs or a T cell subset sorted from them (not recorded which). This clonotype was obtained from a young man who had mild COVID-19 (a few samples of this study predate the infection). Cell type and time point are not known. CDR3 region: CASSEDRGLETQYF. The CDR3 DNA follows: TGTGCCAGCAGCGAAGACAGGGGGCTGGAGACCCAGTACTTC.